Below are 27 T cell receptor beta chains sequenced from a single sample in a study of blood T cell repertoires in COVID-19. Assay used: immunoSEQ multiplex PCR; TCRdb lists only in-frame clones, some missing. The data hold 90,000 to 110,000 clones, with 75% to 90% observed a single time. Sequencing was done on a sample of peripheral blood. These receptors came from a woman in her fifties or sixties with acute or convalescent COVID-19.

J is TRBJ1-2 and V is TRBV3-1 (or the pseudogene TRBV3-2); no firm D call. The CDR3 is 15 amino acids. V lost 4 bases, J lost 4 bases, and 16 bases lay in between. CDR1 and CDR2 from the germline V gene are LGHDT and YNNKEL (reference sequence). In DNA, the CDR3 is TGTGCCAGCAGCCGTCTGGCAGGAAGACCCTATGGCTACACCTTC. Translated, it gives CASSRLAGRPYGYTF.

The rearrangement joins TRBV30 to TRBJ1-1; 7 bases fit TRBD1. V lost 7 bases, J lost 9 bases, and 8 bases stayed unmatched. The CDR3 is 11 residues long. The germline CDR1 and CDR2 sequences are GTSNPN and SVGIG (reference sequence). CDR3: CALWDSPQAFF. Here the CDR3 DNA reads TGTGCCTTATGGGACAGCCCGCAAGCTTTCTTT.

This clone appeared once. In nucleotides, the CDR3 is TGCGCCAGCAGCTTATGGGACAACAATTCACCCCTCCACTTT. It translates to CASSLWDNNSPLHF. The rearrangement links TRBV5-1 to TRBJ1-6; possibly TRBD1 for D (6 bases). V was pared by 2 bases and J by 7 bases, with 10 bases between. CDR1 is SGHRS, CDR2 YFSETQ, per germline. The CDR3 is 14 amino acids.

J is TRBJ2-1 and V is TRBV29-1; maybe TRBD1 (5 bases). This CDR3 has 15 amino acids. Trimming took off 6 bases at V and 1 base at J, with 16 bases between the two ends. Germline values: CDR1 SQVTM, CDR2 ANQGSEA. CDR3 sequence (DNA): TGCAGCGTCATTTCAGGGTCCACATCCTACAATGAGCAGTTCTTC. Translated, it gives CSVISGSTSYNEQFF.

This CDR3 reads CATSRDQYGGEAFF. CDR3 nucleotide sequence: TGTGCCACCAGCAGAGATCAGTACGGAGGTGAAGCTTTCTTT. The gene calls are TRBV15 and TRBJ1-1; the D is unclear. Trimming pared 0 bases from V and 7 bases from J, leaving 12 bases between. Germline values: CDR1 LNHNV, CDR2 YYDKDF (reference sequence). The CDR3 contains 14 residues.

V and J are TRBV27 and TRBJ1-1; D gene unclear. The CDR3 is made up of 15 amino acids. V lost 3 bases, J lost 1 base, and 12 bases lay in between. Germline V CDR1 and CDR2: MNHEY, SMNVEV (reference sequence). The CDR3 DNA reads as TGTGCCAGCAGTTTTCACAGCCCTTCGAACACTGAAGCTTTCTTT. Translation: CASSFHSPSNTEAFF.

This chain links TRBV2 with TRBJ1-2; perhaps TRBD1 as D (5 bases). CDR1 is SNHLY and CDR2 is FYNNEI in the germline V gene. Trimming took 6 bases from V and 1 from J, leaving 21 bases between them. CDR3 length: 17 amino acids. For the CDR3, the DNA is TGTGCCAGCAGCCCCAGTGGCCCTGGGGGGGTTAACTATGGCTACACCTTC. Its protein product is CASSPSGPGGVNYGYTF.

For the CDR3, the DNA is TGTGCCAGTAGCACAGGGTGGTCGGACACTGAAGCTTTCTTT. Its protein product is CASSTGWSDTEAFF. The gene calls are TRBV19 and TRBJ1-1; D is possibly TRBD1 (6 bases). The CDR3 is made up of 14 amino acids. Between the trimmed V and J ends, which lost 6 bases and 3 bases, there was a span of 14 bases. Germline V gene data show CDR1 as LNHDA and CDR2 as SQIVND (reference sequence).

The V and J genes are TRBV12-3 or TRBV12-4 and TRBJ1-5; 7 nucleotides match TRBD1. Trimming took 6 bases from V and 2 from J; bases not matched to a gene: 1. This CDR3 region has 13 residues. CDR3 coding DNA: TGTGCCAGCAGCACAGGGGGCAATCAGCCCCAGCATTTT. It specifies CASSTGGNQPQHF.

The V and J genes are TRBV2 and TRBJ1-5, with 9 positions matching TRBD1. With 6 bases clipped from V and 4 bases from J, the junction kept 13 bases outside the gene matches. The CDR3 length is 17 residues. Germline V gene lookup returns CDR1 SNHLY and CDR2 FYNNEI. CDR3 protein: CASRGQGRVWANQPQHF. The CDR3 nucleotides are TGTGCCAGCAGGGGACAGGGTCGAGTTTGGGCAAATCAGCCCCAGCATTTT.

The chain combines TRBV19 with TRBJ2-2; 8 bases fit TRBD2. Germline trimming cut 7 bases from V and 1 base from J; bases unmatched to any gene: 5. Germline-derived CDR1 and CDR2 are LNHDA and SQIVND (reference sequence). The CDR3 spans 15 residues. The CDR3 DNA reads as TGTGCCAGTAACACCCTAGCGGGGAACACCGGGGAGCTGTTTTTT. This sequence encodes CASNTLAGNTGELFF.

The chain couples TRBV25-1 to TRBJ1-3; a weak D match, TRBD1 (6 bases). Looked up from germline, CDR1 is MGHDK and CDR2 is SYGVNS. CDR3 length: 16 amino acids. Trimming stripped 1 base from V and 3 bases from J, with 13 bases between. CDR3 coding DNA: TGTGCCAGCAGTGAATTGGTGGGACAAGGTGGAAACACCATATATTTT. Amino acid sequence: CASSELVGQGGNTIYF.

The J gene is TRBJ2-3, the V gene TRBV5-1, with 8 nucleotides matching TRBD2. V dropped 6 bases and J dropped 2; count of bases not matched to a gene: 8. This CDR3 is built from 15 residues. In germline, CDR1 is SGHRS, CDR2 YFSETQ. CDR3 region: CASTGAGGDTDTQYF. The CDR3, as DNA: TGCGCCAGCACAGGGGCGGGGGGCGACACAGATACGCAGTATTTT.

This chain connects TRBV6-1 to TRBJ1-5, with D possibly being TRBD1 (5 bases). This CDR3 comprises 15 residues. The V gene's germline CDR1 is MNHNS and CDR2 SASEGT. V gave up 2 bases and J gave up 5 bases, with 13 bases separating them. DNA for the CDR3: TGTGCCAGCAGTGAAACCCGACAGCCCGATCAGCCCCAGCATTTT. The encoded protein is CASSETRQPDQPQHF.

This sequence joins TRBV6-2 or TRBV6-3 and TRBJ2-2, with 8 nucleotides matching TRBD1. In germline, CDR1 is MNHEY, CDR2 SVGEGT. Trimming removed 2 bases from V and 7 bases from J; junction bases left unmatched: 3. The CDR3 has 14 amino acids. In DNA form, the CDR3 reads TGTGCCAGCAGTTACCACGGACAGGGCGGGGAGCTGTTTTTT. It codes for CASSYHGQGGELFF.

The rearrangement joins TRBV5-1 to TRBJ1-1, with 9 bases identical to TRBD1. V trimming: 4 bases; J trimming: 2 bases; junction bases outside the gene matches: 12. The germline V gene has CDR1 SGHRS and CDR2 YFSETQ. This CDR3 has 17 amino acids. The chain's CDR3 is CASSKLQGAKTNTEAFF. The CDR3, as DNA: TGCGCCAGCAGCAAACTACAGGGGGCGAAGACTAACACTGAAGCTTTCTTT.

The chain has TRBV2 and TRBJ2-7; the match to TRBD1 covers 7 bases. There are 13 residues in the CDR3. Per the germline V gene, CDR1 is SNHLY and CDR2 is FYNNEI. V was clipped by 6 bases and J by 0 bases; unmatched bases: 2. CDR3 nucleotides: TGTGCCAGCAGCCGGGACAGCTCCTACGAGCAGTACTTC. Its protein is CASSRDSSYEQYF.

The chain employs TRBV6-5 and TRBJ2-5; D might be TRBD1 (5 bases). CDR3 size: 15 residues. Looked up from germline, CDR1 is MNHEY and CDR2 is SVGAGI. The V end was cut by 5 bases, the J end by 4 bases, with 17 bases between. CDR3 in DNA: TGTGCCAGCAGTCCTACCTTGGTGGGGCTAGAGACCCAGTACTTC. This encodes CASSPTLVGLETQYF.

The J gene is TRBJ1-4, the V gene TRBV2; TRBD1 is a possible D gene (5 bases). V was cut by 8 bases and J by 1 base, with 8 bases left in between. CDR1 is SNHLY, CDR2 FYNNEI, per germline. This CDR3 comprises 13 residues. CDR3 region: CASGAETNEKLFF. The CDR3 bases are TGTGCCAGCGGGGCAGAAACTAATGAAAAACTGTTTTTT.

This clone was counted a few times. The chain joins TRBV6-5 to TRBJ2-1; 13 nucleotides align to TRBD2. Germline V gene sequence: CDR1 MNHEY, CDR2 SVGAGI. The V and J ends lost 6 bases and 10 bases, in that order; junction bases with no gene match: 9. This CDR3 region has 15 residues. CDR3 in DNA: TGTGCCAGCAGGGGCACTAGCGGGGGGGCCAAAGAGCAGTTCTTC. Translation gives CASRGTSGGAKEQFF.

CDR3 DNA: TGTGCCAGCAGCCCTCGGGACTTAAATTCACCCCTCCACTTT. This translates into CASSPRDLNSPLHF. The rearrangement joins TRBV7-9 to TRBJ1-6, with D possibly TRBD1 on 5 matching bases. The CDR3 loop spans 14 amino acids. The germline V gene encodes CDR1 SEHNR and CDR2 FQNEAQ (reference sequence). V was cut by 5 bases and J by 7 bases, with 12 bases left in between.

The J gene is TRBJ1-2, the V gene TRBV12-3 or TRBV12-4; TRBD1 matches 7 bases. The CDR3 has 13 residues. V trimming: 4 bases; J trimming: 9 bases; junction bases outside the gene matches: 8. CDR3 residues: CASSYGNRGSYTF. CDR3 DNA sequence: TGTGCCAGCAGTTACGGGAACAGGGGAAGCTACACCTTC.

The chain recombines TRBV7-2 with TRBJ1-6, with TRBD1 matching 9 bases. This CDR3 comprises 16 residues. V lost 4 bases and J lost 9; bases outside the gene matches: 10. From germline, CDR1 is SGHTA and CDR2 FQGNSA. The CDR3 here is CASSSRTDRGTSPLHF. CDR3 bases: TGTGCCAGCAGCTCACGTACGGACAGGGGTACTTCACCCCTCCACTTT.

The chain carries TRBV6-6 and TRBJ2-2, with 9 bases aligning to TRBD2. In germline, CDR1 is MNHNY, CDR2 SVGAGI (reference sequence). The CDR3 covers 16 residues. Trimming at V came to 11 bases and at J to 6 bases, leaving 16 bases not matched to a gene. CDR3 nucleotide sequence: TGTGCCGCAATGCAAGGGGCGCGGGGGGGCCCCGGGGAGCTGTTTTTT. It yields the protein CAAMQGARGGPGELFF.

This clone has more than one count but fewer than ten. V is TRBV11-1 and J is TRBJ2-1, with D tentatively TRBD1 (6 bases). Per the germline V gene, CDR1 is SGHAT and CDR2 is FQDESV (reference sequence). Trimming removed 1 base at V and 7 bases at J, with 11 bases between. This CDR3 is 14 amino acids long. The DNA for the CDR3 is TGTGCCAGCAGCTTAGTACAGGGCCTAAATGAGCAGTTCTTC. Translation: CASSLVQGLNEQFF.

The chain joins TRBV27 to TRBJ1-2; 8 positions match TRBD1. The CDR3 loop spans 12 amino acids. Per the germline V gene, CDR1 is MNHEY and CDR2 is SMNVEV (reference sequence). V was pared by 6 bases and J by 8 bases, with 5 bases of the junction left unmatched. Written as DNA, the CDR3 is TGTGCCAGCAGCTCACAGGGGGAGGGCTACACCTTC. Residues: CASSSQGEGYTF.

This clone is a singleton in its sample. The same CDR3 arises from other DNA sequences in this sample as well. Here the CDR3 reads CASSLDSLNTEAFF. The CDR3 DNA sequence: TGCGCCAGCAGCTTGGACAGTTTGAACACTGAAGCTTTCTTT. This chain connects TRBV5-1 to TRBJ1-1; D is ambiguous. In germline, CDR1 is SGHRS, CDR2 YFSETQ. The V end lost 0 bases, the J end lost 0 bases, and 6 bases lay between the germline ends. The CDR3 has 14 residues.